A selection of T cell receptor beta chains follows, all from one sample in a study of cytomegalovirus exposure and HLA in healthy donors. The protocol was immunoSEQ multiplex PCR, while the TCRdb copy is restricted to in-frame clones and leaves out a portion. The sample holds tens of thousands of clones, roughly 94% seen once. Sequencing was performed on PBMCs. The receptors stem from a woman aged 18 to 35 in good health and CMV-seropositive. Each CDR3 is given with its conserved first and last residue. D genes are given only for firm matches. The size field is filled for only some rows; it gives once, few, many or a size class.

TRBV4-2,16,once,-,TRBJ2-7,CASSQDYGQEAYEQYF,TGTGCCAGCAGCCAAGATTATGGTCAGGAAGCCTACGAGCAGTACTTC
TRBV7-8,17,-,TRBD2,TRBJ2-3,CASSLTPSGSFTDTQYF,TGTGCCAGCAGCTTAACCCCCAGCGGGAGCTTCACAGATACGCAGTATTTT
TRBV4-2,15,once,TRBD1,TRBJ2-2,CASSLRQGQAGELFF,TGTGCCAGCAGCCTGAGACAGGGTCAGGCCGGGGAGCTGTTTTTT
TRBV19,15,-,-,TRBJ2-3,CASSINRRRTDTQYF,TGTGCCAGTAGTATTAACAGGCGACGCACAGATACGCAGTATTTT
TRBV27,15,-,TRBD1,TRBJ2-1,CASSSTWTGLGEQFF,TGTGCCAGCAGTTCTACTTGGACAGGTCTCGGTGAGCAGTTCTTC
TRBV4-2,12,-,-,TRBJ2-7,CASSQNRDEQYF,TGTGCCAGCAGCCAAAACAGGGACGAGCAGTACTTC
TRBV7-9,14,-,-,TRBJ1-4,CASSFRATNEKLFF,TGTGCCAGCAGCTTCAGGGCAACTAATGAAAAACTGTTTTTT
TRBV4-3,15,-,TRBD1,TRBJ1-2,CASSHSGTGGYGYTF,TGCGCCAGCAGCCATTCCGGGACAGGTGGCTATGGCTACACCTTC
TRBV6-6,14,-,-,TRBJ2-3,CASSFGDRTDTQYF,TGTGCCAGCAGTTTCGGAGACCGCACAGATACGCAGTATTTT
TRBV2,12,-,TRBD1,TRBJ2-3,CASRQGADTQYF,TGTGCCAGCAGGCAGGGGGCAGATACGCAGTATTTT
TRBV18,15,-,-,TRBJ2-5,CASSLNRVREETQYF,TGTGCCAGCTCACTTAACAGGGTGCGGGAAGAGACCCAGTACTTC
TRBV7-9,15,once,TRBD1,TRBJ1-1,CASSSRTGENTEAFF,TGTGCCAGCAGCTCCCGGACAGGGGAGAACACTGAAGCTTTCTTT
TRBV6-5,14,few,-,TRBJ1-2,CASSSLQGPQGYTF,TGTGCCAGCAGTTCCCTACAGGGACCGCAAGGCTACACCTTC
TRBV4-1,14,-,TRBD1,TRBJ1-4,CASSGTGVGEKLFF,TGCGCCAGCAGCGGTACAGGGGTCGGTGAAAAACTGTTTTTT
TRBV4-3,14,-,TRBD2,TRBJ2-7,CASSPGTSSYEQYF,TGCGCCAGCAGCCCCGGGACTAGCTCCTACGAGCAGTACTTC
TRBV7-8,13,-,-,TRBJ1-2,CASSLADTGGYTF,TGTGCCAGCAGCTTAGCGGATACAGGTGGCTACACCTTC
TRBV4-1,17,-,TRBD1,TRBJ1-2,CASSQPLGTGVPSGYTF,TGCGCCAGCAGCCAACCTCTAGGGACAGGAGTACCTAGTGGCTACACCTTC
TRBV5-4,17,-,TRBD1,TRBJ1-1,CASSPAWTGGLNTEAFF,TGTGCCAGCAGCCCAGCGTGGACAGGGGGTCTGAACACTGAAGCTTTCTTT
TRBV5-4,16,-,-,TRBJ1-6,CASSLVGGAENSPLHF,TGTGCCAGCAGCTTGGTCGGGGGGGCTGAAAATTCACCCCTCCACTTT
TRBV27,14,-,-,TRBJ1-1,CASSRRTVGTEAFF,TGTGCCAGCAGCCGACGGACAGTGGGCACTGAAGCTTTCTTT
TRBV4-3,15,-,TRBD1,TRBJ2-7,CASSHSGTGAYEQYF,TGCGCCAGCAGCCACTCCGGGACAGGGGCCTACGAGCAGTACTTC
TRBV7-2,13,once,TRBD1,TRBJ2-1,CASSRDRVNEQFF,TGTGCCAGCAGCCGGGACAGGGTTAATGAGCAGTTCTTC
TRBV9,17,-,-,TRBJ2-3,CASSAPYLLEPLDTQYF,TGTGCCAGCAGCGCCCCCTATCTCCTGGAGCCCTTGGATACGCAGTATTTT
TRBV7-2,17,-,TRBD2,TRBJ2-1,CASSLVYGLAGGGGQFF,TGTGCCAGCAGCTTAGTCTACGGACTAGCGGGAGGAGGGGGGCAGTTCTTC
TRBV4-2,16,-,-,TRBJ1-5,CASSQPTPGTNQPQHF,TGTGCCAGCAGCCAGCCGACCCCAGGTACAAATCAGCCCCAGCATTTT
TRBV5-1,15,-,-,TRBJ1-1,CASSFSNRDNTEAFF,TGCGCCAGCAGCTTCTCCAACAGGGACAACACTGAAGCTTTCTTT
TRBV7-4,16,-,-,TRBJ2-7,CASSLDPGGDSYEQYF,TGTGCCAGCAGCTTAGATCCGGGGGGGGACAGCTACGAGCAGTACTTC
TRBV9,14,-,TRBD1,TRBJ1-1,CASSVGPQGAGAFF,TGTGCCAGCAGCGTAGGACCGCAGGGGGCGGGGGCTTTCTTT
TRBV6-6,15,-,TRBD2,TRBJ2-1,CASSSTSGSYNEQFF,TGTGCCAGCAGTTCTACTAGCGGATCCTACAATGAGCAGTTCTTC
TRBV7-2,17,-,-,TRBJ1-4,CASSLLGGASSNEKLFF,TGTGCCAGCAGCTTATTAGGGGGGGCCTCGTCTAATGAAAAACTGTTTTTT
TRBV4-3,15,-,-,TRBJ1-2,CASSQEWGHIYGYTF,TGCGCCAGCAGCCAAGAGTGGGGGCACATCTATGGCTACACCTTC
TRBV7-2,16,-,TRBD2,TRBJ2-1,CASSLETSGSVNEQFF,TGTGCCAGCAGCTTAGAGACTAGCGGTTCTGTCAATGAGCAGTTCTTC
TRBV6-5,13,-,-,TRBJ2-3,CASKEVGTDTQYF,TGTGCCAGCAAAGAAGTCGGTACAGATACGCAGTATTTT
TRBV6-6,11,-,TRBD1,TRBJ1-1,CASNPGRGFNF,TGTGCCAGCAACCCCGGCAGGGGGTTTAACTTT
TRBV19,14,-,-,TRBJ1-1,CASSFGRSSPEAFF,TGTGCCAGTAGCTTTGGAAGGAGTTCCCCTGAAGCTTTCTTT
TRBV5-6,15,-,-,TRBJ2-7,CASSLFAGQSYEQYF,TGTGCCAGCAGCTTGTTCGCAGGGCAATCCTACGAGCAGTACTTC
TRBV27,13,-,-,TRBJ2-7,CASSSRPNYEQYF,TGTGCCAGCAGTTCGCGGCCCAACTACGAGCAGTACTTC
TRBV11-1,12,once,-,TRBJ1-4,CASSFGDEKLFF,TGTGCCAGCAGCTTCGGTGATGAAAAACTGTTTTTT
TRBV28,13,once,TRBD1,TRBJ2-5,CASRNRGQETQYF,TGTGCCAGCAGAAACAGGGGTCAGGAGACCCAGTACTTC
TRBV4-2,13,-,TRBD1,TRBJ2-1,CASSETGSHEQFF,TGTGCCAGCAGCGAGACAGGGAGCCATGAGCAGTTCTTC
TRBV5-6,16,-,TRBD1,TRBJ1-1,CASSFGTGGLSTEAFF,TGTGCCAGCAGCTTTGGGACAGGGGGCTTGAGCACTGAAGCTTTCTTT
TRBV5-5,14,-,-,TRBJ2-7,CASSLGQWSYEQYF,TGTGCCAGCAGCTTGGGACAGTGGTCCTACGAGCAGTACTTC
TRBV29-1,14,once,-,TRBJ1-2,CSVEMSGVAYGYTF,TGCAGCGTTGAAATGTCAGGCGTCGCCTATGGCTACACCTTC
TRBV29-1,16,-,TRBD1,TRBJ2-5,CSVEGGTGGFRETQYF,TGCAGCGTTGAAGGCGGGACAGGGGGTTTCAGAGAGACCCAGTACTTC
TRBV27,15,-,-,TRBJ2-7,CASSLFPGIGYEQYF,TGTGCCAGCAGTTTATTTCCGGGGATAGGGTACGAGCAGTACTTC
TRBV10-3,14,-,-,TRBJ1-4,CAISEQGLNEKLFF,TGTGCCATCAGTGAGCAGGGTTTAAATGAAAAACTGTTTTTT
TRBV25-1,14,-,-,TRBJ1-5,CASSGTASNQPQHF,TGTGCCAGCAGTGGAACAGCCAGCAATCAGCCCCAGCATTTT
TRBV11-3,14,-,TRBD2,TRBJ2-3,CASSLAASTDTQYF,TGTGCCAGCAGTCTAGCGGCAAGCACAGATACGCAGTATTTT
TRBV7-2,16,-,-,TRBJ2-6,CASSPRQLSGANVLTF,TGTGCCAGCAGCCCCAGACAGCTCTCTGGGGCCAACGTCCTGACTTTC
TRBV5-6,11,-,-,TRBJ1-2,CASSSDYGYTF,TGTGCCAGCAGCTCAGACTATGGCTACACCTTC
TRBV4-2,13,-,-,TRBJ1-5,CASSQVQNQPQHF,TGTGCCAGCAGCCAAGTTCAGAATCAGCCCCAGCATTTT
TRBV25-1,17,once,TRBD2,TRBJ2-5,CASSEWASGGFQETQYF,TGTGCCAGCAGTGAATGGGCTAGCGGGGGGTTCCAAGAGACCCAGTACTTC